This TCR beta chain emerged from a study of beta chain features in type 1 diabetes. Study overall: Sorted cells numbering some 110 million were examined across all samples. Findings and caveats of the study: Across all four CD4+ subsets, people with type 1 diabetes showed modestly shorter TCRB CDR3s. Cells carrying high TCR expression could end up over-represented when cDNA is sequenced.

A single heparinised blood sample, averaging around 0.11 L, was obtained per donor. Sorting of CD4+ naive, central memory, regulatory and stem cell-like memory cells was performed via CD45RO/CCR7/CD25/CD127/CD95/CD27. As every portion of the isolated RNA was reverse transcribed, the sequencing read expressed TCRB transcripts. The method was immunoSEQ multiplex PCR; TCRdb's version includes in-frame clones alone and lacks a portion of them. Among a few hundred thousand clones listed, 13% to 15% were seen once. To note about this clone: No antigen is known for it.

This CDR3 comprises 12 residues. Germline V gene data show CDR1 as GTSNPN and CDR2 as SVGIG (reference sequence). V dropped 3 bases and J dropped 6 bases, with 11 bases sitting between them. Material for sequencing was naive CD4+ T cells from blood. The sequence was obtained from a man aged 30-40 years with type 1 diabetes. The gene calls are TRBV30 and TRBJ1-2; no reliable D call. The CDR3 nucleotides are TGTGCCTGGAGCGCGGGGTCACATGGCTACACCTTC. This sequence encodes CAWSAGSHGYTF.